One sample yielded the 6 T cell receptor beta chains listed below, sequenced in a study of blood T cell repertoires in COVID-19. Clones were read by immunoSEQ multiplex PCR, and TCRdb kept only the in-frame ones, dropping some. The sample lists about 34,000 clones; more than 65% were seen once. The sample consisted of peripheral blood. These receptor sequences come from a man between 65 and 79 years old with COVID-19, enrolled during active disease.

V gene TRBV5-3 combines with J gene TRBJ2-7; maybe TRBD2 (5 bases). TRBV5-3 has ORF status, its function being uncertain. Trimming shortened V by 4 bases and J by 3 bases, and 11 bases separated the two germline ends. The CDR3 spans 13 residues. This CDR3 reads CARSVDFYYEQYF. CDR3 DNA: TGTGCCAGAAGCGTGGACTTCTACTACGAGCAGTACTTC.

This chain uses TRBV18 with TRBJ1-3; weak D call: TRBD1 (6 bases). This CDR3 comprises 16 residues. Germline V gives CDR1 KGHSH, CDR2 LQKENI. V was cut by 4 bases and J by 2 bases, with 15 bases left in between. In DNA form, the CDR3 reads TGTGCCAGCTCACTAGGACAGCAAAGGCCTGGAAACACCATATATTTT. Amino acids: CASSLGQQRPGNTIYF. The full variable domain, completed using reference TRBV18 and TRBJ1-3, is NAGVMQNPRHLVRRRGQEARLRCSPMKGHSHVYWYRQLPEEGLKFMVYLQKENIIDESGMPKERFSAEFPKEGPSILRIQQVVRGDSAAYFCASSLGQQRPGNTIYFGEGSWLTVV.

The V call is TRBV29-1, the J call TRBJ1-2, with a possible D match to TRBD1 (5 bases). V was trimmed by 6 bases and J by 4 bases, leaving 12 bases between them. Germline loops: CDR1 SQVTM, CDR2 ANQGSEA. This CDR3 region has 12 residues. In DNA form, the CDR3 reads TGCAGCGTGCTTGCCAGGGCCTATGGCTACACCTTC. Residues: CSVLARAYGYTF.

CDR3 residues: CASSVSSTAGVAETQYF. CDR3 nucleotide sequence: TGTGCCAGCAGCGTATCCTCCACGGCGGGAGTTGCTGAGACCCAGTACTTC. The V call is TRBV9, the J call TRBJ2-5, with 7 bases lining up with TRBD2. The germline gives CDR1 SGDLS, CDR2 YYNGEE. The CDR3 extends over 17 amino acids. Trimming at V came to 1 base and at J to 5 bases, leaving 14 bases not matched to a gene.

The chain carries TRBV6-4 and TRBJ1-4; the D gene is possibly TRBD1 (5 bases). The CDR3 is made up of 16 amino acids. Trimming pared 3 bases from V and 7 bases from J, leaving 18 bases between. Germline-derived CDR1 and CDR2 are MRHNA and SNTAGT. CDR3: CASSEFLGREFEKLFF. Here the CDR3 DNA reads TGTGCCAGCAGTGAGTTTTTGGGACGGGAGTTTGAAAAACTGTTTTTT.

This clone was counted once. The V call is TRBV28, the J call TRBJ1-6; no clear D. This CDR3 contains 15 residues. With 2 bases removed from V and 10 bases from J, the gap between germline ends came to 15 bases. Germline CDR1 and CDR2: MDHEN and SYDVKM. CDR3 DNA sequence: TGTGCCAGCAGTTTAGAGGTCCGCACTGTATCACCCCTCCACTTT. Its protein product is CASSLEVRTVSPLHF.